This entry is about one T cell receptor beta chain. Authors' methods: Researchers report that nucleated cell counts were estimated from reference gene primer amplification. Sequencing was performed with immunoSEQ multiplex PCR; in TCRdb, only in-frame clones are kept and a portion is missing. That table furnishes V, J and clone size, whereas the DNA furnished D and trimming. The sample shows roughly 53,000 clones, 85% to 95% of them seen only once. This specimen comes from a study of blood T cell repertoires in COVID-19. For the study at large: Whether acute or convalescent, the COVID-19 samples came from the United States, Italy and Spain. Sample material is recorded as cDNA or gDNA derived from T cells, B-cell-depleted T cells, or PBMCs.

Trimming pared 6 bases from V and 6 bases from J, leaving 15 bases between. Germline CDR1 reads MDHEN; CDR2 reads SYDVKM. This CDR3 comprises 14 residues. The TCR comes from a human donor in a cohort sampled during active COVID-19. The sequencing input was peripheral blood. The chain recombines TRBV28 with TRBJ1-3; a possible D gene is TRBD1 (6 bases). The CDR3 sequence: CASSPHRAENTIYF. The CDR3 DNA is TGTGCCAGCAGCCCCCACAGGGCTGAAAACACCATATATTTT. The whole variable domain, remainder taken from reference TRBV28 and TRBJ1-3, is DVKVTQSSRYLVKRTGEKVFLECVQDMDHENMFWYRQDPGLGLRLIYFSYDVKMKEKGDIPEGYSVSREKKERFSLILESASTNQTSMYLCASSPHRAENTIYFGEGSWLTVV.